This is a list of T cell receptor beta chains from one sample in a study of shared clonotypes between healthy human individuals. Repertoires were generated with immunoSEQ multiplex PCR, while TCRdb's copy carries only in-frame clones and drops some. The sample consists of more than 2 million clones, 90% to 95% of them appearing once. Sequenced: naive CD4+ T cells sorted from blood. Receptors were obtained from a man aged 18 to 35 in good health. CDR3s include the opening cysteine and the closing phenylalanine or tryptophan. D genes are given only for firm matches. Not every row has a clone size; where given, it reads once, few, many or a size class.

V: TRBV19; size: -; D: -; J: TRBJ1-2; length: 14; CDR3: CASSQGQGNYGYTF; DNA: TGTGCCAGTAGTCAGGGGCAGGGTAACTATGGCTACACCTTC
V: TRBV7-6; size: -; D: -; J: TRBJ2-7; length: 18; CDR3: CASSPQGWSPTQTYEQYF; DNA: TGTGCCAGCAGCCCCCAGGGGTGGAGCCCAACACAGACCTACGAGCAGTACTTC
V: TRBV5-4; size: -; D: -; J: TRBJ1-1; length: 14; CDR3: CASSSRVTNTEAFF; DNA: TGTGCCAGCAGCTCCAGGGTAACGAACACTGAAGCTTTCTTT
V: TRBV21-1; size: -; D: -; J: TRBJ1-1; length: 14; CDR3: CASSKGGPHTEAFF; DNA: TGTGCCAGCAGCAAGGGTGGGCCTCACACTGAAGCTTTCTTT
V: TRBV7-2; size: -; D: TRBD1; J: TRBJ2-7; length: 15; CDR3: CASSSNGQGAYEQYF; DNA: TGTGCCAGCAGTTCAAATGGACAGGGTGCCTACGAGCAGTACTTC
V: TRBV2; size: -; D: -; J: TRBJ1-5; length: 15; CDR3: CASMKTGSGNQPQHF; DNA: TGTGCCAGCATGAAAACAGGGAGTGGCAATCAGCCCCAGCATTTT
V: TRBV5-8; size: -; D: -; J: TRBJ2-2; length: 15; CDR3: CASSDRAVGTGELFF; DNA: TGTGCCAGCAGTGACCGGGCCGTGGGAACCGGGGAGCTGTTTTTT
V: TRBV7-8; size: -; D: -; J: TRBJ1-6; length: 16; CDR3: CASSLDGRVRDSPLHF; DNA: TGTGCCAGCAGCTTAGATGGTAGGGTACGGGATTCACCCCTCCACTTT
V: TRBV2; size: -; D: -; J: TRBJ2-1; length: 13; CDR3: CAARRLRDPLQFF; DNA: TGTGCCGCCCGTCGGCTCCGGGACCCGCTCCAGTTCTTC
V: TRBV11-2; size: -; D: TRBD1; J: TRBJ1-2; length: 14; CDR3: CASSPTGAQYGYTF; DNA: TGTGCCAGCAGCCCGACAGGGGCTCAGTATGGCTACACCTTC
V: TRBV5-1; size: -; D: -; J: TRBJ1-3; length: 15; CDR3: CASSLSGNSGNTIYF; DNA: TGCGCCAGCAGCTTGTCAGGGAACTCTGGAAACACCATATATTTT
V: TRBV11-2; size: once; D: -; J: TRBJ2-1; length: 12; CDR3: CASSLVGDEQFF; DNA: TGTGCCAGCAGCTTAGTGGGTGATGAGCAGTTCTTC
V: TRBV5-1; size: few; D: TRBD1; J: TRBJ1-2; length: 14; CDR3: CASSLGQGGYGYTF; DNA: TGCGCCAGCAGCTTGGGACAGGGCGGCTATGGCTACACCTTC
V: TRBV5-6; size: -; D: -; J: TRBJ1-2; length: 13; CDR3: CASRPGEFYGYTF; DNA: TGTGCCAGCAGACCAGGGGAATTCTATGGCTACACCTTC
V: TRBV6-6; size: -; D: -; J: TRBJ2-7; length: 12; CDR3: CASSAQGGEQYF; DNA: TGTGCCAGCAGTGCCCAGGGTGGCGAGCAGTACTTC
V: TRBV6-5; size: once; D: -; J: TRBJ1-1; length: 11; CDR3: CASSYGLKAFF; DNA: TGTGCCAGCAGTTACGGGTTGAAAGCTTTCTTT
V: TRBV6-5; size: -; D: -; J: TRBJ1-2; length: 12; CDR3: CASGQPLYGYTF; DNA: TGTGCCAGCGGCCAGCCACTCTATGGCTACACCTTC
V: TRBV2; size: few; D: TRBD2; J: TRBJ2-2; length: 16; CDR3: CASRPPSGTGTGELFF; DNA: TGTGCCAGCAGACCTCCTAGCGGGACGGGCACCGGGGAGCTGTTTTTT
V: TRBV5-4; size: many; D: TRBD2; J: TRBJ2-2; length: 17; CDR3: CASSAGLAGYNTGELFF; DNA: TGTGCCAGCAGCGCTGGACTAGCGGGATACAACACCGGGGAGCTGTTTTTT
V: TRBV18; size: -; D: TRBD1; J: TRBJ1-5; length: 15; CDR3: CASSGGQGSNQPQHF; DNA: TGTGCCAGCTCGGGGGGACAGGGCAGCAATCAGCCCCAGCATTTT
V: TRBV5-6; size: -; D: -; J: TRBJ2-3; length: 15; CDR3: CASSPALRGTDTQYF; DNA: TGTGCCAGCAGCCCGGCTCTACGCGGCACAGATACGCAGTATTTT
V: TRBV9; size: -; D: -; J: TRBJ1-1; length: 16; CDR3: CASSSIGGSGNTEAFF; DNA: TGTGCCAGCAGCTCGATTGGGGGGTCTGGGAACACTGAAGCTTTCTTT
V: TRBV30; size: -; D: -; J: TRBJ1-1; length: 15; CDR3: CAWSVPGSVNTEAFF; DNA: TGTGCCTGGAGTGTCCCAGGGTCGGTGAACACTGAAGCTTTCTTT
V: TRBV7-2; size: -; D: -; J: TRBJ1-5; length: 15; CDR3: CASSLEAGLNQPQHF; DNA: TGTGCCAGCAGCTTAGAGGCAGGGCTCAATCAGCCCCAGCATTTT
V: TRBV6-1; size: -; D: -; J: TRBJ2-3; length: 14; CDR3: CASSALTRADTQYF; DNA: TGTGCCAGCAGTGCGCTGACCAGGGCAGATACGCAGTATTTT
V: TRBV19; size: -; D: -; J: TRBJ2-2; length: 14; CDR3: CASSMTSNTGELFF; DNA: TGTGCCAGTAGTATGACATCGAACACCGGGGAGCTGTTTTTT
V: TRBV6-5; size: -; D: TRBD1; J: TRBJ1-2; length: 14; CDR3: CASSRPGGDYGYTF; DNA: TGTGCCAGCAGTAGACCAGGGGGGGACTATGGCTACACCTTC
V: TRBV5-6; size: -; D: -; J: TRBJ2-1; length: 15; CDR3: CASSLGEGNYNEQFF; DNA: TGTGCCAGCAGCTTGGGTGAGGGAAACTACAATGAGCAGTTCTTC
V: TRBV6-5; size: -; D: -; J: TRBJ1-6; length: 14; CDR3: CASRQDRLNSPLHF; DNA: TGTGCCAGCAGGCAGGACCGTCTTAATTCACCCCTCCACTTT
V: TRBV10-1; size: -; D: -; J: TRBJ2-7; length: 13; CDR3: CASSTGGHREQYF; DNA: TGCGCCAGCAGTACTGGGGGGCATCGGGAGCAGTACTTC
V: TRBV2; size: -; D: TRBD1; J: TRBJ2-2; length: 14; CDR3: CASSLTGSNGELFF; DNA: TGTGCCAGCAGTCTGACAGGGTCGAACGGGGAGCTGTTTTTT
V: TRBV11-2; size: -; D: TRBD2; J: TRBJ2-5; length: 13; CDR3: CASSKGLAETQYF; DNA: TGTGCCAGCAGCAAGGGACTAGCGGAGACCCAGTACTTC
V: TRBV6-1; size: -; D: -; J: TRBJ1-5; length: 14; CDR3: CASSEQGLYQPQHF; DNA: TGTGCCAGCAGTGAACAGGGATTATATCAGCCCCAGCATTTT
V: TRBV10-3; size: once; D: TRBD1; J: TRBJ1-1; length: 14; CDR3: CAISRQGPIYEAFF; DNA: TGTGCCATCAGCCGACAGGGACCCATATACGAAGCTTTCTTT
V: TRBV7-9; size: few; D: -; J: TRBJ1-6; length: 15; CDR3: CASRQAIPDLSPLHF; DNA: TGTGCCAGCAGACAGGCGATCCCGGACCTTTCACCCCTCCACTTT
V: TRBV27; size: -; D: -; J: TRBJ1-6; length: 15; CDR3: CASSLNGGFGSPLHF; DNA: TGTGCCAGCAGTTTGAACGGGGGGTTCGGTTCACCCCTCCACTTT
V: TRBV7-2; size: -; D: -; J: TRBJ2-1; length: 14; CDR3: CASSLIPGLNEQFF; DNA: TGTGCCAGCAGCTTAATCCCAGGCCTTAATGAGCAGTTCTTC
V: TRBV11-2; size: -; D: TRBD2; J: TRBJ2-7; length: 14; CDR3: CASSFSGRATEQYF; DNA: TGTGCCAGCAGCTTCAGTGGGAGGGCTACCGAGCAGTACTTC
V: TRBV30; size: -; D: -; J: TRBJ1-4; length: 16; CDR3: CAWTPVSLVANEKLFF; DNA: TGTGCCTGGACGCCCGTGAGTCTAGTGGCTAATGAAAAACTGTTTTTT
V: TRBV6-5; size: many; D: TRBD1; J: TRBJ1-5; length: 15; CDR3: CASSYSGQGGQPQHF; DNA: TGTGCCAGCAGTTACTCAGGACAGGGGGGGCAGCCCCAGCATTTT
V: TRBV7-9; size: -; D: TRBD1; J: TRBJ1-2; length: 15; CDR3: CASSLAGQENYGYTF; DNA: TGTGCCAGCTCCCTGGCGGGACAGGAGAACTATGGCTACACCTTC
V: TRBV2; size: -; D: -; J: TRBJ2-6; length: 18; CDR3: CASRTGTPTTAGANVLTF; DNA: TGTGCCAGCAGAACGGGGACTCCTACAACGGCTGGGGCCAACGTCCTGACTTTC
V: TRBV6-1; size: -; D: -; J: TRBJ2-7; length: 12; CDR3: CASKEDLYEQYF; DNA: TGTGCCAGCAAAGAGGATCTCTACGAGCAGTACTTC
V: TRBV25-1; size: -; D: -; J: TRBJ2-5; length: 15; CDR3: CASSESGYHQETQYF; DNA: TGTGCCAGCAGTGAATCTGGCTACCACCAAGAGACCCAGTACTTC
V: TRBV18; size: -; D: -; J: TRBJ1-2; length: 13; CDR3: CASSPDRNYGYTF; DNA: TGTGCCAGCTCCCCCGACAGGAACTATGGCTACACCTTC
V: TRBV9; size: -; D: -; J: TRBJ1-2; length: 14; CDR3: CASSVAPSAGGYTF; DNA: TGTGCCAGCAGCGTAGCCCCCTCGGCGGGAGGCTACACCTTC
V: TRBV10-3; size: -; D: -; J: TRBJ2-4; length: 14; CDR3: CAISSTGVGDIQYF; DNA: TGTGCCATCAGTAGCACTGGAGTGGGGGACATTCAGTACTTC
V: TRBV6-1; size: -; D: -; J: TRBJ1-4; length: 16; CDR3: CASSVSGAATNEKLFF; DNA: TGTGCCAGCAGTGTTTCAGGAGCGGCAACTAATGAAAAACTGTTTTTT
V: TRBV18; size: once; D: -; J: TRBJ2-1; length: 15; CDR3: CASSQTVLDHDEQFF; DNA: TGTGCCAGCTCACAAACTGTCCTAGATCATGATGAGCAGTTCTTC
V: TRBV19; size: -; D: -; J: TRBJ2-1; length: 16; CDR3: CASSIAGTRTYNEQFF; DNA: TGTGCCAGTAGTATAGCAGGGACTCGAACCTACAATGAGCAGTTCTTC
V: TRBV11-1; size: -; D: TRBD1; J: TRBJ2-7; length: 15; CDR3: CASSPLGGGNYEQYF; DNA: TGTGCCAGCAGCCCGCTAGGGGGCGGCAACTACGAGCAGTACTTC
V: TRBV7-9; size: -; D: -; J: TRBJ1-3; length: 12; CDR3: CASSPRPDTIYF; DNA: TGTGCCAGCAGCCCTAGACCGGACACCATATATTTT
V: TRBV2; size: -; D: TRBD1; J: TRBJ1-1; length: 14; CDR3: CASSADRGRTEAFF; DNA: TGTGCCAGCAGCGCGGACAGGGGGCGAACTGAAGCTTTCTTT
V: TRBV6-4; size: -; D: TRBD1; J: TRBJ1-4; length: 14; CDR3: CASSPTGGGEKLFF; DNA: TGTGCCAGCAGTCCGACAGGGGGCGGAGAAAAACTGTTTTTT
V: TRBV10-3; size: -; D: -; J: TRBJ1-5; length: 14; CDR3: CAISENRFNQPQHF; DNA: TGTGCCATCAGTGAAAACAGGTTCAATCAGCCCCAGCATTTT